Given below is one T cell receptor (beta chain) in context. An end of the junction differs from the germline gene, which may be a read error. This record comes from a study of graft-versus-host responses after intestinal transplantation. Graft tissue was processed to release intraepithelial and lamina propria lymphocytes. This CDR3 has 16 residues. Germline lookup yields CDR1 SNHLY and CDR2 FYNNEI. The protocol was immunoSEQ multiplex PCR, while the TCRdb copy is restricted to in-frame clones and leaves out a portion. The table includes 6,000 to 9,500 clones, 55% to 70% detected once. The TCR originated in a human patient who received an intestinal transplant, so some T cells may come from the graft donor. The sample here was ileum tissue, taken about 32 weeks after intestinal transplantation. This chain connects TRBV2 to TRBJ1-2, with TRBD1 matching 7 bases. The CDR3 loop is CTSSEWDSPSNYGHTF. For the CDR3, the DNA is TGTACCAGCAGTGAATGGGACAGCCCATCTAACTATGGCCACACCTTC.